This is a list of T cell receptor beta chains from one sample in a study of T cells after yellow fever vaccination. From the 5' RACE reads, TCRdb called clonotypes with MiXCR, one entry per CDR3 protein. The table lists roughly 120,000 distinct CDR3 sequences, 5.5% to 8% of them singletons. The source was CD4+ T cells sorted from PBMCs, collected around 45 days after the first yellow fever vaccination. The receptor source for this set is a man younger than 30 who received the YFV17D yellow fever vaccine. The CDR3 runs from the conserved cysteine through the conserved F or W. Each record gives: J gene, D gene, clone size, V gene, CDR3 DNA, CDR3 protein. The D gene is left open where the match is weak. Some rows have no size entry. The others give once, few or many, or a class for an expanded clone.

>TRBJ2-5|TRBD2|many|TRBV3-1
TGTGCCAGCAGCCAGGGCCCACCCCGGACTAGCGGCCAAGAGACCCAGTACTTC
CASSQGPPRTSGQETQYF
>TRBJ1-6|NA|many|TRBV5-1
TGCGCCAGCAGCTGGGAGGGGGATTCACCCCTCCACTTT
CASSWEGDSPLHF
>TRBJ2-1|NA|many|TRBV7-6
TGTGCCAGCAGCTTAGATATGGGTCGTGAGCAGTTCTTC
CASSLDMGREQFF
>TRBJ1-1|TRBD1|medium-sized|TRBV4-1
TGCGCCAGCAGCCAACCGACAGGGGAGGATGAAGCTTTCTTT
CASSQPTGEDEAFF
>TRBJ1-3|NA|many|TRBV7-2
TGTGCCAGCAGCCCGGCCCACTCTGGAAACACCATATATTTT
CASSPAHSGNTIYF
>TRBJ1-2|NA|many|TRBV7-9
TGTGCCAGCAGCTTAGTCTACGGTGATTCTAACTATGGCTACACCTTC
CASSLVYGDSNYGYTF
>TRBJ2-5|NA|many|TRBV12-3/TRBV12-4
TGTGCCAGCAGTTACCGGGACGGTGACTCGGCCCAGTACTTC
CASSYRDGDSAQYF
>TRBJ2-5|TRBD2|many|TRBV18
TGTGCCAGCTCACCTACTAGCGGCACTCAAGAGACCCAGTACTTC
CASSPTSGTQETQYF
>TRBJ2-2|TRBD2|many|TRBV7-2
TGTGCCAGCAGCCAGACTAGCGGGGCGTCCGGGGAGCTGTTTTTT
CASSQTSGASGELFF
>TRBJ2-3|NA|many|TRBV12-3/TRBV12-4
TGTGCCAGCAGCTCTAGCGAATCGACAGATACGCAGTATTTT
CASSSSESTDTQYF
>TRBJ2-3|NA|many|TRBV5-1
TGCGCCAGCAGCTTAGGGGACCGATACACAGATACGCAGTATTTT
CASSLGDRYTDTQYF
>TRBJ2-7|TRBD1|many|TRBV10-3
TGTGCCATCAGCGGACAGGGTTCCTACGAGCAGTACTTC
CAISGQGSYEQYF
>TRBJ2-3|NA|many|TRBV5-4
TGTGCCAGCAGCTTGACAGGGAGCACAGATACGCAGTATTTT
CASSLTGSTDTQYF
>TRBJ1-1|NA|many|TRBV3-1
TGTGCCAGCAGCCAAGTCGGGGGGAGGACTGAAGCTTTCTTT
CASSQVGGRTEAFF
>TRBJ1-5|NA|many|TRBV4-3
TGCGCCAGCAGCCAAGATTGGGGGATTGGGAATCAGCCCCAGCATTTT
CASSQDWGIGNQPQHF
>TRBJ1-4|TRBD1|NA|TRBV6-5
TGTGCCAGCAGTTACTACAACAGGGGCGGAAGGGAAAAACTGTTTTTT
CASSYYNRGGREKLFF
>TRBJ2-7|TRBD1|many|TRBV20-1
TGCAGTGCTAGACATACAGGGGGCTACGAGCAGTACTTC
CSARHTGGYEQYF
>TRBJ1-1|NA|many|TRBV12-3/TRBV12-4
TGTGCCAGCAGTTTTTTGGACCAGTCTGAAGCTTTCTTT
CASSFLDQSEAFF
>TRBJ2-4|NA|many|TRBV7-3
TGTGCCAGCAGCTTAAGGGTGGACTCCCTAGTTCAGTACTTC
CASSLRVDSLVQYF
>TRBJ1-5|NA|many|TRBV29-1
TGCAGCGTTGGGGGGGGAAATCAGCCCCAGCATTTT
CSVGGGNQPQHF
>TRBJ2-5|NA|many|TRBV10-3
TGTGCCATCAGTGAGAGGTACCAAGAGACCCAGTACTTC
CAISERYQETQYF
>TRBJ2-1|TRBD2|many|TRBV7-2
TGTGCCAGCAGCCCCGACAAGGGGAGGGAATTCTTC
CASSPDKGREFF
>TRBJ1-5|NA|many|TRBV7-2
TGTGCCAGCAGCAAGAGGAACAGCGCGGGGCAGCCCCAGCATTTT
CASSKRNSAGQPQHF
>TRBJ2-7|NA|NA|TRBV11-2
TGTGCCAGCAGCCCCTCTCGGGGGCAGCTCCTAATTCCCTACGAGCAGTACTTC
CASSPSRGQLLIPYEQYF
>TRBJ2-3|NA|many|TRBV5-1
TGCGCCAGCAGACTATGGAGCGGGAGCACAGATACGCAGTATTTT
CASRLWSGSTDTQYF
>TRBJ2-2|NA|many|TRBV12-3/TRBV12-4
TGTGCCAGCAGTTTTAGTACCCCGAACACCGGGGAGCTGTTTTTT
CASSFSTPNTGELFF
>TRBJ1-2|TRBD1|few|TRBV5-4
TGTGCCAGCAGCTCTGGACAGGCCCCTAACTATGGCTACACCTTC
CASSSGQAPNYGYTF
>TRBJ1-2|NA|many|TRBV20-1
TGCAGTGCTAGTGCGGGAAACTATGGCTACACCTTC
CSASAGNYGYTF
>TRBJ2-5|NA|many|TRBV20-1
TGCAGTGCCACCCGACAGCCCCAAGAGACCCAGTACTTC
CSATRQPQETQYF
>TRBJ2-7|TRBD1|many|TRBV29-1
TGCAGCGCGGGGGACAGGGGCTACGAGCAGTACTTC
CSAGDRGYEQYF
>TRBJ2-4|TRBD1|few|TRBV18
TGTGCCAGCTCACTACTTCCGGGACAGGCCAAAAACATTCAGTACTTC
CASSLLPGQAKNIQYF
>TRBJ2-6|NA|few|TRBV29-1
TGCAGCGTTGGTCTGTGGGGATCTGGGGCCAACGTCCTGACTTTC
CSVGLWGSGANVLTF
>TRBJ2-7|TRBD1|many|TRBV9
TGTGCCAGCAGCGTAGGTAGTGGACAGGACTACGAGCAGTACTTC
CASSVGSGQDYEQYF
>TRBJ2-5|TRBD1|few|TRBV13
TGTGCCAGCAGCTTAGGAGGGACAGGGGTCGAGACCCAGTACTTC
CASSLGGTGVETQYF
>TRBJ2-1|TRBD1|many|TRBV7-9
TGTGCCAGCAGCTCCTTAGCCGGGACAGTATCTGAGCAGTTCTTC
CASSSLAGTVSEQFF
>TRBJ1-5|TRBD1|many|TRBV12-3/TRBV12-4
TGTGCCAGCAGTACCTGGACAGGGGATCAGCCCCAGCATTTT
CASSTWTGDQPQHF
>TRBJ1-1|TRBD1|many|TRBV5-1
TGCGCCAGCAGCTTTCGCCGAGGGGGCCAGAACACTGAAGCTTTCTTT
CASSFRRGGQNTEAFF
>TRBJ2-3|NA|NA|TRBV5-1
TGCGCCAGCAGCTTTGATGATACGCAGTATTTT
CASSFDDTQYF